This entry lists 12 T cell receptor beta chains sequenced from one sample in a study of CD8 T cells in Susac syndrome. RNA totalling about 0.5 to 1 ug underwent reverse transcription with random hexamers. TCRdb re-called the immunoSEQ multiplex PCR reads through MiXCR, storing one row per CDR3 protein. This table holds approximately 180,000 distinct CDR3 sequences, roughly nine tenths found once. Sequencing was done on a sample of CD4+ T cells from PBMCs. Receptor source: a human donor with Susac syndrome.

Only one count was recorded for this clonotype. This CDR3 reads CASSERQGPSNQPQHF. The DNA for the CDR3 is TGTGCCAGCAGTGAAAGACAGGGCCCGAGCAATCAGCCCCAGCATTTT. The chain is built from TRBV2 and TRBJ1-5; TRBD1 matches at 7 bases. The CDR3 runs to 16 residues. Germline CDR1 and CDR2: SNHLY and FYNNEI. Unmatched junction bases numbered 5, after V lost 2 bases and J lost 1 base.

The chain is built from TRBV5-1 and TRBJ2-3; 13 bases are shared with TRBD2. The trim removed 7 bases at V and 0 bases at J, leaving 11 bases unmatched. Germline loops: CDR1 SGHRS, CDR2 YFSETQ. The CDR3 is 18 residues long. The DNA of the CDR3 is TGCGCCAGCGGGACCACTAGCGGGGGGGCGACTAGCACAGATACGCAGTATTTT. As protein: CASGTTSGGATSTDTQYF.

The chain couples TRBV9 to TRBJ2-5, with 8 bases lining up with TRBD1. Germline CDR1 and CDR2: SGDLS and YYNGEE. The CDR3 sequence is 14 residues long. V shed 3 bases, J shed 2 bases, and the junction held 3 bases outside the gene matches. CDR3 DNA sequence: TGTGCCAGCAGCGCCACAGGGGGTCAAGAGACCCAGTACTTC. Protein product: CASSATGGQETQYF.

The chain joins TRBV21-1 to TRBJ1-5. TRBV21-1 has pseudogene status. The CDR3 loop spans 16 amino acids. The CDR3 loop reads CASSNTWWPSNQPQHF. The CDR3 DNA reads TGTGCCAGCAGCAATACCTGGTGGCCTAGCAATCAGCCCCAGCATTTT.

The chain has TRBV20-1 and TRBJ2-4; 11 nucleotides align to TRBD2. Germline assignment: CDR1 DFQATT and CDR2 SNEGSKA (reference sequence). This CDR3 comprises 16 residues. V gave up 5 bases and J gave up 0 bases; unmatched junction bases: 6. The CDR3 sequence: CSADSSGGAAKNIQYF. CDR3 nucleotides: TGCAGTGCTGACAGTAGCGGGGGGGCAGCCAAAAACATTCAGTACTTC.

The rearrangement joins TRBV28 to TRBJ2-3, with D maybe TRBD2 (6 bases). Trimming removed 7 bases from V and 0 bases from J, with 11 bases in between. The germline V gene encodes CDR1 MDHEN and CDR2 SYDVKM. The CDR3 is 14 amino acids. The CDR3 region has the DNA TGTGCCAGCATCGGGAGCCCTAGCACAGATACGCAGTATTTT. It yields the protein CASIGSPSTDTQYF. Variable domain in full (rest from reference TRBV28 and TRBJ2-3): DVKVTQSSRYLVKRTGEKVFLECVQDMDHENMFWYRQDPGLGLRLIYFSYDVKMKEKGDIPEGYSVSREKKERFSLILESASTNQTSMYLCASIGSPSTDTQYFGPGTRLTVL.

V and J are TRBV9 and TRBJ1-3; 7 nucleotides match TRBD1. CDR1 is SGDLS and CDR2 is YYNGEE in the germline V gene. V gave up 3 bases and J gave up 3 bases; unmatched junction bases: 6. The CDR3 is 15 residues long. The CDR3 region is CASSEGGANGNTIYF. The CDR3 nucleotides read TGTGCCAGCAGCGAAGGGGGCGCAAATGGAAACACCATATATTTT.

The J gene is TRBJ2-7, the V gene TRBV3-1; TRBD2 aligns across 8 bases. V was clipped by 1 base and J by 6 bases; unmatched bases: 5. Germline lookup yields CDR1 LGHDT and CDR2 YNNKEL (reference sequence). CDR3 length: 14 residues. In DNA form, the CDR3 reads TGTGCCAGCAGCCAAGTACTAGCGGCCTCCGAGCAGTACTTC. It encodes CASSQVLAASEQYF.

The chain couples TRBV24-1 to TRBJ1-1, with D perhaps TRBD1 (5 bases). The CDR3 runs 12 residues. Trimming took 3 bases from V and 8 from J, leaving 9 bases between them. CDR1 is KGHDR, CDR2 SFDVKD, per germline. CDR3 coding DNA: TGTGCCACCAGTGATACCGGGACCGAAGCTTTCTTT. It encodes CATSDTGTEAFF.

The rearrangement uses TRBV5-5 and TRBJ2-7; 9 bases are shared with TRBD2. Trimming at V came to 2 bases and at J to 6 bases, leaving 9 bases not matched to a gene. Germline V gene data show CDR1 as SGHKS and CDR2 as YYEKEE (reference sequence). The CDR3 covers 15 residues. Here the CDR3 reads CASSLGTSWPSEQYF. Here the CDR3 DNA reads TGTGCCAGCAGCTTAGGGACTAGCTGGCCCTCCGAGCAGTACTTC.

This clonotype was recorded only once. This chain connects TRBV7-2 to TRBJ2-1; 8 nucleotides line up with TRBD2. Germline trimming cut 5 bases from V and 9 bases from J; bases unmatched to any gene: 12. Germline V CDR1 and CDR2: SGHTA, FQGNSA. This CDR3 has 15 amino acids. Written as DNA, the CDR3 is TGTGCCAGCAGCAAGGCCGGGACTAGGGTCCGTGAGCAGTTCTTC. It translates to CASSKAGTRVREQFF.

The rearrangement uses TRBV27 and TRBJ1-4; the match to TRBD1 covers 11 bases. Germline CDR1 MNHEY, CDR2 SMNVEV (reference sequence). With 6 bases clipped from V and 2 bases from J, the junction kept 5 bases outside the gene matches. The CDR3 has 16 amino acids. The DNA for the CDR3 is TGTGCCAGCAGGGACAGGGGGCATCGGACTAATGAAAAACTGTTTTTT. Translation gives CASRDRGHRTNEKLFF.